Listed below are T cell receptor beta chains from one sample, sequenced in a study of T cell responses to AZD1222 COVID-19 vaccine. TCRdb keeps only in-frame clones here, not all; method: immunoSEQ multiplex PCR. The sample contains some 89,000 clones, 90% of which appear only once. The specimen was peripheral blood, collected on day 0 of AZD1222 vaccination. These receptors were obtained from an adult in good health. Each CDR3 is given with its conserved first and last residue. Each record gives: V gene, J gene, clone size, D gene, CDR3 DNA, CDR3 protein. The D gene is left open where the match is weak. Not every row has a clone size; where given, it reads once, few, many or a size class.

TRBV10-3	TRBJ1-2	-	-	TGTGCCATCAATGATTTCCCCAGCCCCTTTGGCTACACCTTC	CAINDFPSPFGYTF
TRBV2	TRBJ1-2	once	-	TGTGCCAGCAGTGAAGCAGGGGCGAACTATGGCTACACCTTC	CASSEAGANYGYTF
TRBV19	TRBJ2-3	-	TRBD2	TGTGCCAGTAGTAATCCCACCCTAGCGGGGCTTAGCACAGATACGCAGTATTTT	CASSNPTLAGLSTDTQYF
TRBV6-1	TRBJ2-3	-	TRBD2	TGTGCCAGCAGTGAAGAGCGTAGCGGGCTGACAGATACGCAGTATTTT	CASSEERSGLTDTQYF
TRBV5-6	TRBJ2-1	-	TRBD1	TGTGCCAGCAGCCGGACCCGGACAGGGTTTTACAATGAGCAGTTCTTC	CASSRTRTGFYNEQFF
TRBV5-8	TRBJ1-3	-	-	TGTGCCAGCAGCTTGGGTGGTTTGTTTCGGTCGGGAAACACCATATATTTT	CASSLGGLFRSGNTIYF
TRBV19	TRBJ1-2	-	-	TGTGCCAGTAGTATAACGTCTCCAGGGGATGGCTACACCTTC	CASSITSPGDGYTF
TRBV11-2	TRBJ1-2	-	-	TGTGCCAGCAGCTTAGCTTTACGGGGAAGTGGCTACACCTTC	CASSLALRGSGYTF
TRBV18	TRBJ1-5	-	TRBD1	TGTGCCAGCTCAGCCCAGGGACAGCCTAGCAATCAGCCCCAGCATTTT	CASSAQGQPSNQPQHF
TRBV28	TRBJ1-2	-	-	TGTGCCAGCAGGGGGACATGGGGTATCTATGGCTACACCTTC	CASRGTWGIYGYTF
TRBV14	TRBJ1-3	-	-	TGTGCCAGCAGCAGGGGACACCTCTCTGGAAACACCATATATTTT	CASSRGHLSGNTIYF
TRBV29-1	TRBJ2-5	few	TRBD2	TGCAGCGTTGAAACCGGGACTAGCGGGAGCGAGACCCAGTACTTC	CSVETGTSGSETQYF
TRBV9	TRBJ2-1	-	-	TGTGCCAGCAGCCGACCAGGCCCAGTGGCTGAGCAGTTCTTC	CASSRPGPVAEQFF
TRBV5-4	TRBJ1-6	once	-	TGTGCCAGCAGCTCCGGGACTGAGGGTATGGCCCTCCACTTT	CASSSGTEGMALHF
TRBV14	TRBJ1-1	-	-	TGTGCCAGCAGCCACGGGGGGAGGACTGAAGCTTTCTTT	CASSHGGRTEAFF
TRBV3-1/TRBV3-2	TRBJ2-1	-	TRBD2	TGTGCCAGCAGCCAAGATAGCGGGGCGGGCGAGCAGTTCTTC	CASSQDSGAGEQFF
TRBV9	TRBJ1-2	-	-	TGTGCCAGCAGCGTAGAGGCAAGGGGGACCTATGGCTACACCTTC	CASSVEARGTYGYTF
TRBV3-1/TRBV3-2	TRBJ1-2	-	-	TGTGCCAGCAGCCCCCGGGACGGAATCAACACCTTC	CASSPRDGINTF